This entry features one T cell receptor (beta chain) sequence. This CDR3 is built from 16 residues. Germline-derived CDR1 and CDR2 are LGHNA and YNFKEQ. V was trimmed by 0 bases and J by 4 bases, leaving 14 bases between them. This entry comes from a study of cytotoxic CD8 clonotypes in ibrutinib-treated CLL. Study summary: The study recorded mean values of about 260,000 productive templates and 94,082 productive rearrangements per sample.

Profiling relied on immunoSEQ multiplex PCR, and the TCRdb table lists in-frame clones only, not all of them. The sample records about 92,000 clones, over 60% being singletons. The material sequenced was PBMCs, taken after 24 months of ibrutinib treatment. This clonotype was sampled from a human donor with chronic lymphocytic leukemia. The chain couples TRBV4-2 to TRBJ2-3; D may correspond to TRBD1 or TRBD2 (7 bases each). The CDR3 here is CASSQDIPGGADTQYF. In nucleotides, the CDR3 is TGTGCCAGCAGCCAAGATATCCCAGGGGGGGCAGATACGCAGTATTTT.